Sequencing of this TCR beta chain was carried out in a study of post-analysis software for immune sequencing data. Study information: There were relapsing-remitting, secondary progressive and progressive-relapsing multiple sclerosis among the disease courses included. Study observations and caveats: Patients showed TRBV5-6, TRBV5-1 and TRBV20-1 among five TRBV segments more frequent than in controls. Samples sharing a preparation batch grouped tightly together when assessed by F measure.

Comments on this clonotype: The antigen is not known.

Germline assignment: CDR1 SQVTM and CDR2 ANQGSEA. V lost 4 bases to trimming and J lost 13 bases, with 25 bases between them. This CDR3 is 14 amino acids long. TCR beta libraries were prepared from cDNA with unique molecular identifiers. TCRdb passed the PCR reads through MiXCR, listing each CDR3 protein once. In the table there are hundreds of thousands of distinct CDR3 sequences, roughly 27% of which are singletons. The rearrangement uses TRBV29-1 and TRBJ1-2; the D gene is possibly TRBD1 (6 bases). The material sequenced was blood. This receptor was obtained from a girl aged 5 to 17 with multiple sclerosis. The CDR3 nucleotides are TGCAGCGTTGGAGGGTTGGGGGCGCCTAGCCGAGGCACCTTC. Protein: CSVGGLGAPSRGTF.